The source of this TCR beta chain is a study of T cell changes during pregnancy in multiple sclerosis. Here immunoSEQ multiplex PCR was the method, and the copy in TCRdb shows in-frame clones only, minus some. The repertoire consists of more than 70,000 clones, with 90% to 95% occurring once and the leading ten covering more than 1.5%. The CDR3 has 17 residues. The trim removed 1 base at V and 4 bases at J, leaving 5 bases unmatched. CDR1 is SGHAT, CDR2 FQNNGV, per germline. Sequencing used peripheral blood, obtained after pregnancy. The sequence derives from a female donor in good health, enrolled as a control in a pregnancy study. The V call is TRBV11-2, the J call TRBJ2-1; 12 bases fit TRBD2. CDR3 protein: CASSLAQLAGGYNEQFF. As DNA, the CDR3 is TGTGCCAGCAGCTTAGCACAACTAGCGGGGGGATACAATGAGCAGTTCTTC. The full variable domain, completed using reference TRBV11-2 and TRBJ2-1, is EAGVAQSPRYKIIEKRQSVAFWCNPISGHATLYWYQQILGQGPKLLIQFQNNGVVDDSQLPKDRFSAERLKGVDSTLKIQPAKLEDSAVYLCASSLAQLAGGYNEQFFGPGTRLTVL.